Below, 6 T cell receptor beta chains from the same sample are listed, as sequenced in a study of a mutant IDH1 vaccine in newly diagnosed glioma. Time point defined: baseline, week 1 (first vaccination visit). Treatment described: pre-vaccination baseline after standard-of-care therapy. Clones were read by immunoSEQ multiplex PCR, and TCRdb kept only the in-frame ones, dropping some. Of around 92,000 clones listed, about four fifths are singletons. This material consisted of PBMCs, taken from a glioma patient treated with radiotherapy, temozolomide or both. The receptors were sampled from a woman aged 45-65 years with glioma.

The chain couples TRBV7-7 to TRBJ2-7; D is unresolved. The CDR3 contains 14 residues. Deletions cut 1 base from V and 2 bases from J, with 9 bases between. Germline CDR1 and CDR2: SSHAT and FNYEAQ (reference sequence). The CDR3 bases are TGTGCCAGCAGCTTAGACGAAGGGCCCTACGAGCAGTACTTC. It yields the protein CASSLDEGPYEQYF.

The gene calls are TRBV18 and TRBJ1-3; D gene uncertain. The CDR3 runs to 14 residues. V shed 3 bases and J shed 0 bases, with 6 bases lying between them. The germline CDR1 and CDR2 sequences are KGHSH and LQKENI. In DNA, the CDR3 is TGTGCCAGCTCACCGGGCAGCTCTGGAAACACCATATATTTT. Residues: CASSPGSSGNTIYF.

The rearrangement joins TRBV4-1 to TRBJ2-6; a possible D gene is TRBD2 (5 bases). The germline V gene encodes CDR1 MGHRA and CDR2 YSYEKL. The CDR3 consists of 20 residues. V was pared by 2 bases and J by 2 bases, with 22 bases between. This CDR3 is CASSQTGPEEGWTGANVLTF. CDR3 nucleotide sequence: TGCGCCAGCAGCCAAACCGGACCAGAAGAGGGTTGGACTGGGGCCAACGTCCTGACTTTC.

The sample holds a few counts of this clone. V and J are TRBV15 and TRBJ1-1; D gene uncertain. Germline-derived CDR1 and CDR2 are LNHNV and YYDKDF (reference sequence). CDR3 size: 14 residues. The germline V and J ends were trimmed by 2 bases and 3 bases, with 10 bases remaining between them. The CDR3 DNA reads TGTGCCACCAGCAGACCGCACTGGGACACTGAAGCTTTCTTT. Translating gives CATSRPHWDTEAFF.

Only a few counts were recorded for this clone. The chain has TRBV18 and TRBJ2-7; the D call may be TRBD1 or TRBD2 (6 bases each). The V end was cut by 1 base, the J end by 3 bases, with 10 bases between. The CDR3 loop spans 14 amino acids. Germline assignment: CDR1 KGHSH and CDR2 LQKENI. The CDR3 DNA reads as TGTGCCAGCTCACCACAGGGGGGATACTACGAGCAGTACTTC. Its translation: CASSPQGGYYEQYF.

The rearrangement joins TRBV7-2 to TRBJ2-1, with TRBD2 matching 10 bases. The CDR3 is made up of 16 amino acids. The germline gives CDR1 SGHTA, CDR2 FQGNSA. J lost 4 bases, V lost 5 bases, and 8 bases had no gene match. The CDR3 protein is CASSPDYSGGYNEQFF. The DNA of the CDR3 is TGTGCCAGCAGCCCCGACTATAGCGGGGGGTACAATGAGCAGTTCTTC.